Below are 11 T cell receptor beta chains sequenced from a single sample in a study of beta chain features in type 1 diabetes (dated by TCRdb to the late 2010s). The antigens of these receptors remain unknown. The library came from the immunoSEQ multiplex PCR assay. The High Capacity cDNA Reverse Transcription Kit was used to reverse transcribe all of the isolated RNA, meaning that expressed TCRB transcripts were what got sequenced. As stored in TCRdb, this immuneACCESS dataset retains in-frame rearrangements with V and J assigned. A fraction of the clones does not appear; measured against another copy, unresolved V genes explain less than half of the discrepancy, and the remainder lacks a known reason. For this sample there are some 140,000 clones; 9% appear just once. 0.75% of the sample is in the top ten clones. Study-wide conclusions, independent of this receptor: Type 1 diabetes patients showed a moderate but significant shortening of TCRB CDR3 length in all four CD4+ subsets.

The sequenced sample was central memory CD4+ T cells from blood. These receptors all stem from a man younger than 40 with type 1 diabetes.

In this sample, this clone turned up a few times. The V and J genes are TRBV5-1 and TRBJ2-3; 9 positions agree with TRBD2. Germline CDR1 is SGHRS and CDR2 is YFSETQ. The V segment lost 0 bases and the J segment 0 bases; nucleotides outside the gene matches: 2. The CDR3 is 16 amino acids. The CDR3: CASSLEAGGSTDTQYF. The DNA of the CDR3 is TGCGCCAGCAGCTTGGAAGCGGGGGGTAGCACAGATACGCAGTATTTT. Based on the CDR3 plus reference TRBV5-1 and TRBJ2-3, the full variable domain is KAGVTQTPRYLIKTRGQQVTLSCSPISGHRSVSWYQQTPGQGLQFLFEYFSETQRNKGNFPGRFSGRQFSNSRSEMNVSTLELGDSALYLCASSLEAGGSTDTQYFGPGTRLTVL.

In this sample, this clone turned up a few times. CDR3 residues: CSTGDSETQYF. For the CDR3, the DNA is TGCAGTACGGGGGACAGTGAGACCCAGTACTTC. The V and J genes are TRBV20-1 and TRBJ2-5, with D perhaps TRBD1 (7 bases). Germline V gene lookup returns CDR1 DFQATT and CDR2 SNEGSKA (reference sequence). V was clipped by 8 bases and J by 5 bases, with 12 bases between them. There are 11 residues in the CDR3.

CDR3 nucleotide sequence: TGTGCCAGTAGTACTCAGGTCAGCTACGAGCAGTACTTC. This codes for CASSTQVSYEQYF. This chain uses TRBV19 with TRBJ2-7, with D unresolved. CDR1 and CDR2 (germline): LNHDA, SQIVND (reference sequence). V lost 4 bases and J 3 bases, leaving 10 bases between the germline ends. This CDR3 is built from 13 residues.

In its sample, this clone was seen a few times. The chain uses TRBV7-3 and TRBJ2-3; D gene ambiguous. CDR3 length: 13 residues. V was pared by 5 bases and J by 1 base, with 7 bases between. From germline, CDR1 is SGHTA and CDR2 FQGTGA. CDR3 residues: CASSPTGTDTQYF. CDR3 bases: TGTGCCAGCAGCCCGACTGGCACAGATACGCAGTATTTT.

This clone turned up a few times. V usage is TRBV7-9 and J usage is TRBJ2-7, with D tentatively TRBD2 (5 bases). The V end lost 0 bases, the J end lost 6 bases, and 12 bases lay between the germline ends. The CDR3 runs 14 residues. Germline V gives CDR1 SEHNR, CDR2 FQNEAQ (reference sequence). CDR3 sequence (DNA): TGTGCCAGCAGCTTAGCCCCTCGCGGGTCCGAGCAGTACTTC. This encodes CASSLAPRGSEQYF. Full variable domain (outside the CDR3, taken from reference TRBV7-9 and TRBJ2-7): DTGVSQNPRHKITKRGQNVTFRCDPISEHNRLYWYRQTLGQGPEFLTYFQNEAQLEKSRLLSDRFSAERPKGSFSTLEIQRTEQGDSAMYLCASSLAPRGSEQYFGPGTRLTVT.

Many counts were recorded for this clone. The rearrangement links TRBV29-1 to TRBJ2-7; tentatively, D is TRBD1 (6 bases). From germline, CDR1 is SQVTM and CDR2 ANQGSEA. CDR3 length equals 13 residues. Between the trimmed V and J ends, which lost 4 bases and 4 bases, there was a span of 14 bases. Here the CDR3 DNA reads TGCAGCGTTGCGAACAGGGCGGGTTACGAGCAGTACTTC. It is translated as CSVANRAGYEQYF.

The chain has TRBV2 and TRBJ2-7; no reliable D call. CDR3 size: 12 residues. V lost 3 bases and J lost 7, with 10 bases in between. Germline V gene data show CDR1 as SNHLY and CDR2 as FYNNEI. The CDR3 DNA reads TGTGCCAGCAGTGATCTTCGTTTGGAGCAGTACTTC. Residues: CASSDLRLEQYF.

CDR3 sequence: CASSLNPAATDTQYF. The CDR3 DNA follows: TGTGCCAGCAGCTTAAACCCAGCGGCGACAGATACGCAGTATTTT. The V and J genes are TRBV11-2 and TRBJ2-3, with a tentative D call TRBD2 (5 bases). The CDR3 spans 15 residues. From germline, CDR1 is SGHAT and CDR2 FQNNGV. V was trimmed by 2 bases and J by 3 bases, leaving 12 bases between them. The whole variable domain, filled in from reference TRBV11-2 and TRBJ2-3, reads EAGVAQSPRYKIIEKRQSVAFWCNPISGHATLYWYQQILGQGPKLLIQFQNNGVVDDSQLPKDRFSAERLKGVDSTLKIQPAKLEDSAVYLCASSLNPAATDTQYFGPGTRLTVL.

This clone was seen a single time. This sequence joins TRBV6-5 and TRBJ2-5; D is possibly TRBD1 (5 bases). Germline-derived CDR1 and CDR2 are MNHEY and SVGAGI. The CDR3 consists of 14 residues. Trimming pared 7 bases from V and 1 base from J, leaving 13 bases between. The CDR3 DNA reads TGTGCCAGCACTGACGACAGAACCCAAGAGACCCAGTACTTC. It is translated as CASTDDRTQETQYF.

The gene calls are TRBV28 and TRBJ1-6; 10 bases are a match to TRBD1. Unmatched junction bases numbered 2, after V lost 6 bases and J lost 6 bases. CDR3 length: 14 amino acids. Germline CDR1 MDHEN, CDR2 SYDVKM. The CDR3 coding sequence is TGTGCCAGCAGCCGGGACAGGGGTAATTCACCCCTCCACTTT. This encodes CASSRDRGNSPLHF.

This clone was recorded a few times. The V gene is TRBV6-5, the J gene TRBJ2-3; the match to TRBD2 covers 7 bases. Germline V lookup: CDR1 MNHEY, CDR2 SVGAGI. This CDR3 has 14 amino acids. The V segment lost 5 bases and the J segment 3 bases; nucleotides outside the gene matches: 5. The CDR3 region is CASSEQGGTDTQYF. CDR3 nucleotide sequence: TGTGCCAGCAGTGAGCAGGGAGGGACAGATACGCAGTATTTT.